This TCR beta chain was documented in a study of T-cell reconstitution after alpha-beta-depleted transplantation in children. Germline CDR1 reads LNHDA; CDR2 reads SQIVND (reference sequence). The germline V and J ends were trimmed by 7 bases and 8 bases, with 12 bases remaining between them. This CDR3 has 12 residues. Molecular barcoding with unique molecular identifiers was used for the TCRbeta library. Via MiXCR, TCRdb re-called the PCR reads, giving one row per CDR3 protein. The sample has 70,000 or so distinct CDR3 sequences; approximately 10% are singletons. At least ten counts were recorded for this clonotype. The antigen remains unidentified. The study, taken as a whole, reports: There were reportedly several hundred expanded graft clones from which alpha-beta T cells came about two months after transplant.

The sequence was collected from a boy aged 10-17 years with acute myeloid leukemia, due to receive a stem cell transplant. The chain has TRBV19 and TRBJ1-5, with D possibly matching TRBD1 (5 bases). The sample here was PBMCs, taken before TCRalphabeta/CD19-depleted stem cell transplant. The DNA of the CDR3 is TGTGCCAGTACGGGGGGGAAGAAGCCCCAGCATTTT. Translated: CASTGGKKPQHF.